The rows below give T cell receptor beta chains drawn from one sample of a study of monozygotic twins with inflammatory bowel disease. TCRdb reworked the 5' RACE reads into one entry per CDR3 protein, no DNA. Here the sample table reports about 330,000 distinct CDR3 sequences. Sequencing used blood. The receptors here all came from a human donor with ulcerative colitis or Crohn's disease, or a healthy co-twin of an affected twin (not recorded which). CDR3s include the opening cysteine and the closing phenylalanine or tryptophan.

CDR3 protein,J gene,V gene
CASRTFVTGARGNQPQHF,TRBJ1-5,TRBV6-2/TRBV6-3
CASSVGRTDTQYF,TRBJ2-3,TRBV12-3/TRBV12-4
CASRRPGLTWEQYF,TRBJ2-7,TRBV27
CASSVERYEQYF,TRBJ2-7,TRBV5-1
CASQDRLNTGELFF,TRBJ2-2,TRBV6-2/TRBV6-3
CASSRTRSPYNEQFF,TRBJ2-1,TRBV6-1
CSARPRGGNTGELFF,TRBJ2-2,TRBV20-1
CASRVDLGREETQYF,TRBJ2-5,TRBV6-1
CASVPGQGSDTQYF,TRBJ2-3,TRBV7-9
CSAPDRGPGANVLTF,TRBJ2-6,TRBV20-1
CATSDLGSGTAGELFF,TRBJ2-2,TRBV24-1
CSASWKEGQFF,TRBJ2-1,TRBV20-1
CASSQLTPMEEKLFF,TRBJ1-4,TRBV14
CASSLQGITGGNQPQHF,TRBJ1-5,TRBV7-2
CAWSDPGRNQNTEAFF,TRBJ1-1,TRBV30
CAIVVEETQYF,TRBJ2-5,TRBV7-9
CASSVSGRSYEQYF,TRBJ2-7,TRBV28
CASSFSGTEQAEQFF,TRBJ2-1,TRBV7-7
CASSPYGENTGELFF,TRBJ2-2,TRBV28
CASSQVSYQETQYF,TRBJ2-5,TRBV14
CSAPRPPSSYNEQFF,TRBJ2-1,TRBV20-1
CASSPTAREGSYEQFF,TRBJ2-1,TRBV6-1
CASSVTSTNEKLFF,TRBJ1-4,TRBV9
CSARSGRDSYNEQFF,TRBJ2-1,TRBV20-1
CASSLEAKNIQYF,TRBJ2-4,TRBV5-1
CASSPQTTGPSGTQYF,TRBJ2-5,TRBV18
CATRLAGGRVNEQYF,TRBJ2-7,TRBV2
CASSLESQGRGNTIYF,TRBJ1-3,TRBV5-1
CSAGQFDRFQETQYF,TRBJ2-5,TRBV20-1
CATSRDMAGGYEQYF,TRBJ2-7,TRBV15
CASRTTTGTGAISYTF,TRBJ1-2,TRBV5-1
CASSLNRRPRASGTYNEQFF,TRBJ2-1,TRBV7-3
CASSDRQGLNGYTF,TRBJ1-2,TRBV11-1
CASNPSALTEETQYF,TRBJ2-5,TRBV7-2
CSARERGQQPQHF,TRBJ1-5,TRBV20-1
CASSLGGALGQPQHF,TRBJ1-5,TRBV28
CASSSPYGSSYNEQFF,TRBJ2-1,TRBV5-1
CASSLKSSTSLVGTQYF,TRBJ2-3,TRBV7-2
CASSLGGLTVLLAGNTIYF,TRBJ1-3,TRBV11-1
CASSLVRAGGGSNQPQHF,TRBJ1-5,TRBV11-2
CASSRKWGTDYNEQFF,TRBJ2-1,TRBV5-1
CSVERDRGVTEAFF,TRBJ1-1,TRBV29-1
CASSLWSQETQYF,TRBJ2-5,TRBV12-3/TRBV12-4
CASRATGTGGTEAFF,TRBJ1-1,TRBV7-3
CSVALAGAETQYF,TRBJ2-5,TRBV29-1
CSARDSNSPKNNPYEQYF,TRBJ2-7,TRBV20-1
CASRGGTTAYEQYF,TRBJ2-7,TRBV5-1
CSAPGSLEGGYGYTF,TRBJ1-2,TRBV20-1
CSAPDYRSTDTQYF,TRBJ2-3,TRBV20-1
CASSYPPGEYNEQFF,TRBJ2-1,TRBV7-8
CASSLTSGGRYSTDTQYF,TRBJ2-3,TRBV5-1
CASRAGPNYYTDTQYF,TRBJ2-3,TRBV4-1
CASSESRSTDTQYF,TRBJ2-3,TRBV10-1
CASSQGPSAGQGAYEQYF,TRBJ2-7,TRBV4-1
CATSSSNRVSISSPYEQYF,TRBJ2-7,TRBV15